This record concerns one TCR beta chain sequence. This record comes from a study of blood T cell repertoires in COVID-19. Study in general: The origin of the acute and convalescent COVID-19 samples was the United States, Italy and Spain. PBMCs, B-cell-depleted T cells, or T cells provided the cDNA or gDNA that made up the material.

Original analysis: Amplification of reference gene primers was used by the study to estimate nucleated cell counts. Sequenced by immunoSEQ multiplex PCR; TCRdb stores in-frame clones only, minus some. The DNA was the basis for D and trimming; V, J and clone size are from that table. The sample contains around 100,000 clones, roughly 80% of which appear only once. Between the trimmed V and J ends, which lost 1 base and 0 bases, there was a span of 11 bases. Germline V CDR1 and CDR2: SGHRS, YFSETQ. The CDR3 spans 16 residues. The chain is built from TRBV5-1 and TRBJ1-3; maybe TRBD1 (6 bases). Sample: peripheral blood. This clonotype was obtained from an older man with active or convalescent COVID-19. The CDR3 sequence: CASSLTGPSSGNTIYF. The CDR3 DNA sequence: TGCGCCAGCAGCTTGACAGGGCCCAGCTCTGGAAACACCATATATTTT.